This TCR beta chain was retrieved from a study of T cell changes during pregnancy in multiple sclerosis. Data came from immunoSEQ multiplex PCR; TCRdb stores just in-frame clones and leaves some out. This table holds about 57,000 clones, over 85% found once. Between the trimmed V and J ends, which lost 8 bases and 5 bases, there was a span of 15 bases. Germline CDR1 and CDR2: MGHRA and YSYEKL. CDR3 size: 14 residues. This sample comprised CD4+ T cells from peripheral blood mononuclear cells, obtained before pregnancy. This TCR was sampled from a female donor with multiple sclerosis, enrolled in a pregnancy study. The chain recombines TRBV4-1 with TRBJ2-2, with a weak D call TRBD2 (6 bases). In nucleotides, the CDR3 is TGCGCCAGCGGGACGGGAGTGGGTACCGGGGAGCTGTTTTTT. Residues: CASGTGVGTGELFF.